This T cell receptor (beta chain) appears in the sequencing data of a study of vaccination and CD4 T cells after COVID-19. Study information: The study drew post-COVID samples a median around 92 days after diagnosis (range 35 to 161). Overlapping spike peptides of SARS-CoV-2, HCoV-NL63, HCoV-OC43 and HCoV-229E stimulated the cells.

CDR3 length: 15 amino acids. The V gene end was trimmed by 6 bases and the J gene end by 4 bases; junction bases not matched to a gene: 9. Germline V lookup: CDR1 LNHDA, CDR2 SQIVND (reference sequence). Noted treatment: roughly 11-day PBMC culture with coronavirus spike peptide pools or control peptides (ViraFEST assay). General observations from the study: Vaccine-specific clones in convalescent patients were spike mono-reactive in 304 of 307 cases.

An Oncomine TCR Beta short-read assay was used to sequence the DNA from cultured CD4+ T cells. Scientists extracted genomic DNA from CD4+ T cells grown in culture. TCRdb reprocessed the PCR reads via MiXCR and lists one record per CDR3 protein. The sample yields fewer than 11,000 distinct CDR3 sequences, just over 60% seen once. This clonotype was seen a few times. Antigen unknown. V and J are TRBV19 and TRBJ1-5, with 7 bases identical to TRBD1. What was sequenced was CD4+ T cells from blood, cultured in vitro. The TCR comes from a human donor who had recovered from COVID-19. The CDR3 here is CASRSGQRINQPQHF. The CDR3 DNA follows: TGTGCCAGTAGATCGGGACAGAGGATAAATCAGCCCCAGCATTTT. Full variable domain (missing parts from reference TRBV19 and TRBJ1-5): DGGITQSPKYLFRKEGQNVTLSCEQNLNHDAMYWYRQDPGQGLRLIYYSQIVNDFQKGDIAEGYSVSREKKESFPLTVTSAQKNPTAFYLCASRSGQRINQPQHFGDGTRLSIL.